This T cell receptor (beta chain) was identified in a study of OX40 agonist ivuxolimab in advanced cancers. Study information: With a range of roughly 20 to 90, age averaged about 58 years, and roughly 80% were male. Points from the study as a whole: Some nonresponders additionally presented with little normalized T-cell clonal expansion.

Prior autoimmune disease or systemic immunosuppression barred patients. CDR3 length: 13 amino acids. CDR1 and CDR2 from the germline V gene are KGHSH and LQKENI. Trimming took off 0 bases at V and 4 bases at J, with 6 bases between the two ends. This clone appeared a single time. Antigen: not known. Sequencing was performed with immunoSEQ multiplex PCR; in TCRdb, only in-frame clones are kept and a portion is missing. The table records tens of thousands of clones, 80% to 95% of them present only once. Sample: CD4+ or CD8+ T cells sorted from blood, taken in a trial of the OX40 agonist ivuxolimab. The clonotype was recovered from an adult with an advanced solid tumor such as melanoma, head and neck, liver or kidney cancer. The chain links TRBV18 to TRBJ1-2, with D unresolved. CDR3 DNA sequence: TGTGCCAGCTCACCACCTACCCGCTATGGCTACACCTTC. It encodes CASSPPTRYGYTF. Full variable domain (remainder filled in from reference TRBV18 and TRBJ1-2): NAGVMQNPRHLVRRRGQEARLRCSPMKGHSHVYWYRQLPEEGLKFMVYLQKENIIDESGMPKERFSAEFPKEGPSILRIQQVVRGDSAAYFCASSPPTRYGYTFGSGTRLTVV.